Below are 21 T cell receptor beta chains sequenced from a single sample in a study of shared clonotypes between healthy human individuals. Repertoires were generated with immunoSEQ multiplex PCR, while TCRdb's copy carries only in-frame clones and drops some. This table holds approximately 940,000 clones, over 75% found once. Material for sequencing was memory CD4+ T cells sorted from blood. Noted subset: CD45RA-negative fraction. Receptors originate from a man aged 18 to 35 in good health.

Of note for this clone: Additional DNA sequences in this sample encode the identical CDR3. V and J are TRBV7-2 and TRBJ1-1; 7 nucleotides match TRBD1. CDR1 is SGHTA, CDR2 FQGNSA, per germline. Germline trimming cut 6 bases from V and 3 bases from J; bases unmatched to any gene: 1. CDR3 length: 12 amino acids. The CDR3 DNA reads TGTGCCAGCAGTAGGGGGCACACTGAAGCTTTCTTT. It codes for CASSRGHTEAFF.

This rearrangement joins TRBV6-1 to TRBJ2-7, with 8 positions matching TRBD2. The CDR3 loop spans 15 amino acids. CDR1 is MNHNS and CDR2 is SASEGT in the germline V gene. V was pared by 2 bases and J by 6 bases, with 9 bases of the junction left unmatched. CDR3 residues: CASSERGLVNGEQYF. CDR3 nucleotides: TGTGCCAGCAGTGAAAGGGGACTAGTAAATGGCGAGCAGTACTTC.

This sequence joins TRBV5-6 and TRBJ2-7; perhaps TRBD1 as D (6 bases). The germline gives CDR1 SGHDT, CDR2 YYEEEE. The CDR3 has 14 residues. Trimming left V 4 bases short and J 7 bases short, with 18 bases between. Here the CDR3 DNA reads TGTGCCAGCAGCCACCCGGGACACCACATTGAGCAGTACTTC. Encoded protein: CASSHPGHHIEQYF. Complete variable domain (other parts from reference TRBV5-6 and TRBJ2-7): DAGVTQSPTHLIKTRGQQVTLRCSPKSGHDTVSWYQQALGQGPQFIFQYYEEEERQRGNFPDRFSGHQFPNYSSELNVNALLLGDSALYLCASSHPGHHIEQYFGPGTRLTVT.

The chain couples TRBV6-1 to TRBJ1-4; D is possibly TRBD1 (5 bases). CDR1 and CDR2 (germline): MNHNS, SASEGT. Deletions cut 1 base from V and 4 bases from J, with 13 bases between. This CDR3 spans 16 amino acids. CDR3 bases: TGTGCCAGCAGTGAAGTACGACAGTTAATTAATGAAAAACTGTTTTTT. It translates to CASSEVRQLINEKLFF.

This clone was detected only a few times. The chain joins TRBV14 to TRBJ2-1, with D tentatively TRBD2 (6 bases). From germline, CDR1 is SGHDN and CDR2 FVKESK. V was pared by 1 base and J by 3 bases, with 19 bases between. The CDR3 extends over 18 amino acids. The DNA for the CDR3 is TGTGCCAGCAGCCAAGGGGTAAGGGGCGGGAAACTCTACAATGAGCAGTTCTTC. Its translation is CASSQGVRGGKLYNEQFF.

This chain joins TRBV10-3 and TRBJ2-3, with 11 positions matching TRBD2. Looked up from germline, CDR1 is ENHRY and CDR2 is SYGVKD. Trimming removed 7 bases from V and 1 base from J; junction bases left unmatched: 1. The CDR3 consists of 14 residues. DNA for the CDR3: TGTGCCATCAAGACTAGCGGGGGCACAGATACGCAGTATTTT. This codes for CAIKTSGGTDTQYF.

The chain has TRBV18 and TRBJ1-2; D is possibly TRBD1 (6 bases). V was trimmed by 6 bases and J by 2 bases, leaving 16 bases between them. The CDR3 sequence is 15 residues long. The germline CDR1 and CDR2 sequences are KGHSH and LQKENI. In nucleotides, the CDR3 is TGTGCCAGCTCCCTAAGTCAGGGGCGAAACTATGGCTACACCTTC. Translating it yields CASSLSQGRNYGYTF.

The chain employs TRBV6-6 and TRBJ1-2; D perhaps matches TRBD1 (5 bases). Germline CDR1 and CDR2: MNHNY and SVGAGI (reference sequence). The V gene lost 5 bases and the J gene lost 8 bases, with 21 bases spanning the gap. This CDR3 comprises 15 residues. CDR3 sequence reads: CASSGSGTVYGGYTF. The CDR3 nucleotides read TGTGCCAGCAGTGGCTCCGGGACGGTCTATGGAGGCTACACCTTC.

This clone was picked up a small number of times. CDR3 coding DNA: TGTGCCAGCAGTGAAGTTTACAATGAGCAGTTCTTC. Its protein is CASSEVYNEQFF. The chain is built from TRBV6-1 and TRBJ2-1; D is uncertain. Trimming took off 1 base at V and 4 bases at J, with 2 bases between the two ends. Germline CDR1 and CDR2: MNHNS and SASEGT. The CDR3 is 12 amino acids.

The chain joins TRBV5-1 to TRBJ2-3; tentative D call: TRBD2 (5 bases). This CDR3 region has 14 residues. V was cut by 5 bases and J by 1 base, with 11 bases left in between. CDR1 and CDR2 from the germline V gene are SGHRS and YFSETQ. CDR3 in DNA: TGCGCCAGCAGTAGGGCGGGCCGCACAGATACGCAGTATTTT. This translates into CASSRAGRTDTQYF. Using reference TRBV5-1 and TRBJ2-3 for the parts outside the CDR3, the full variable domain is KAGVTQTPRYLIKTRGQQVTLSCSPISGHRSVSWYQQTPGQGLQFLFEYFSETQRNKGNFPGRFSGRQFSNSRSEMNVSTLELGDSALYLCASSRAGRTDTQYFGPGTRLTVL.

The chain has TRBV18 and TRBJ2-1; TRBD1 is a possible D gene (6 bases). The ends were cut back, 2 bases at V and 6 bases at J, with 11 bases in the middle. Germline CDR1 reads KGHSH; CDR2 reads LQKENI. The CDR3 totals 14 residues. DNA of the CDR3: TGTGCCAGCTCACCAATTGACAGGTTCAATGAGCAGTTCTTC. Amino acids: CASSPIDRFNEQFF.

The V gene is TRBV5-1, the J gene TRBJ2-1; D is unresolved. This CDR3 is built from 13 residues. Trimming stripped 1 base from V and 5 bases from J, with 7 bases between. Germline-derived CDR1 and CDR2 are SGHRS and YFSETQ. The CDR3 sequence is CASSLLVNNEQFF. The DNA for the CDR3 is TGCGCCAGCAGCTTGTTAGTAAACAATGAGCAGTTCTTC.

The chain joins TRBV7-8 to TRBJ2-3, with D perhaps being TRBD1 or TRBD2 (6 bases each). The V end lost 1 base, the J end lost 2 bases, and 10 bases lay between the germline ends. Germline CDR1 is SGHVS and CDR2 is FQNEAQ. The length of the CDR3 is 15 residues. The CDR3 spells CASSLVGGPTDTQYF. CDR3 nucleotide sequence: TGTGCCAGCAGCTTAGTTGGGGGGCCCACAGATACGCAGTATTTT.

The rearrangement joins TRBV27 to TRBJ1-1, with D possibly TRBD1 on 5 matching bases. V dropped 5 bases and J dropped 0 bases, with 13 bases sitting between them. The CDR3 sequence is 15 residues long. Germline CDR1 is MNHEY and CDR2 is SMNVEV (reference sequence). The CDR3 DNA follows: TGTGCCAGCAGTCCCCGGGGGGGAATGAACACTGAAGCTTTCTTT. Amino acid sequence: CASSPRGGMNTEAFF.

The chain combines TRBV18 with TRBJ2-1; D gene ambiguous. With 4 bases removed from V and 8 bases from J, the gap between germline ends came to 18 bases. CDR3 length: 15 residues. The V gene's germline CDR1 is KGHSH and CDR2 LQKENI. The CDR3 region has the DNA TGTGCCAGCTCACTCCTAGTAACGGCGGTCGATGAGCAGTTCTTC. This codes for CASSLLVTAVDEQFF. Together with reference TRBV18 and TRBJ2-1, the CDR3 gives the full variable domain: NAGVMQNPRHLVRRRGQEARLRCSPMKGHSHVYWYRQLPEEGLKFMVYLQKENIIDESGMPKERFSAEFPKEGPSILRIQQVVRGDSAAYFCASSLLVTAVDEQFFGPGTRLTVL.

This clone occurred a few times. The V and J genes are TRBV29-1 and TRBJ1-1, with unresolved D. Trimming took 1 base from V and 2 from J, leaving 11 bases between them. Germline CDR1 and CDR2: SQVTM and ANQGSEA. The CDR3 runs 14 residues. This CDR3 reads CSVEGGLLNTEAFF. CDR3 sequence (DNA): TGCAGCGTTGAAGGTGGGCTGCTTAACACTGAAGCTTTCTTT.

The table lists this clone with a count of one. The chain has TRBV29-1 and TRBJ2-3, with TRBD2 as a possible D gene (6 bases). Germline-derived CDR1 and CDR2 are SQVTM and ANQGSEA. This CDR3 contains 12 residues. V lost 0 bases, J lost 10 bases, and 11 bases lay in between. The CDR3 is CSVEDPGSAQYF. CDR3 nucleotide sequence: TGCAGCGTTGAAGACCCCGGGAGTGCGCAGTATTTT.

This clone was seen more than once but under ten times. The V and J genes are TRBV6-1 and TRBJ1-2, with 8 positions matching TRBD1. V shed 8 bases, J shed 2 bases, and the junction held 10 bases outside the gene matches. The CDR3 has 15 amino acids. CDR1 is MNHNS and CDR2 is SASEGT in the germline V gene. CDR3 DNA: TGTGCCAGCCGCAGGGGGCTTCAGTTCAACTATGGCTACACCTTC. It yields the protein CASRRGLQFNYGYTF.

As concerns this clone: Other DNA sequences from this sample encode an identical CDR3 as well. The chain employs TRBV5-1 and TRBJ2-5; tentative D call: TRBD1 (6 bases). CDR1 is SGHRS and CDR2 is YFSETQ in the germline V gene. The CDR3 totals 14 residues. Trimming took off 3 bases at V and 5 bases at J, with 14 bases between the two ends. CDR3 amino acids: CASSSSGARETQYF. CDR3 in DNA: TGCGCCAGCAGCTCGTCAGGGGCGCGGGAGACCCAGTACTTC.

This clone was counted a few times. The chain links TRBV4-1 to TRBJ1-5; 9 nucleotides align to TRBD1. Germline-derived CDR1 and CDR2 are MGHRA and YSYEKL. The CDR3 consists of 15 residues. J gave up 4 bases and V 0 bases, and 1 base lay outside the gene matches. CDR3 bases: TGCGCCAGCAGCCAAGAAGGGACAGGGAATCAGCCCCAGCATTTT. Translation gives CASSQEGTGNQPQHF.

The chain couples TRBV5-1 to TRBJ2-7; 9 bases fit TRBD1. Germline trimming cut 7 bases from V and 6 bases from J; bases unmatched to any gene: 5. Germline lookup yields CDR1 SGHRS and CDR2 YFSETQ. The CDR3 covers 12 residues. The CDR3 region is CASGTTGGEQYF. CDR3 DNA sequence: TGCGCCAGCGGAACGACAGGGGGCGAGCAGTACTTC.